The present entry profiles one TCR beta chain with its context. Within the sample, other DNA sequences also encode this same CDR3. The germline V gene encodes CDR1 LNHDA and CDR2 SQIVND (reference sequence). This CDR3 is built from 14 residues. V shed 4 bases and J 0 bases; nucleotides not matched to a gene: 3. The protocol was immunoSEQ multiplex PCR, while the TCRdb copy is restricted to in-frame clones and leaves out a portion. The sample shows about 350,000 clones, 75% to 90% of them seen only once. Treatment defined: over 15 received Ad26.COV2.S at low or high dose, single or two shots; a few received placebo; per-sample allocation not given. Sample collection was performed on day 63 after the first vaccine or placebo injection. These data come from a study of Ad26.COV2.S vaccination and SARS-CoV-2 variants. Study details: The trial was COV1001 and the donor's arm was Ad26.COV2.S.

V gene TRBV19 combines with J gene TRBJ2-7, with 7 bases identical to TRBD1. This receptor was obtained from a person aged 18 to 65 who received the Ad26.COV2.S COVID-19 vaccine or a placebo. Sequenced material: peripheral blood, taken in a trial of Ad26.COV2.S vaccine versus placebo. The CDR3 DNA is TGTGCCAGTAGTAGGACAGGAAGCTCCTACGAGCAGTACTTC. As protein: CASSRTGSSYEQYF.